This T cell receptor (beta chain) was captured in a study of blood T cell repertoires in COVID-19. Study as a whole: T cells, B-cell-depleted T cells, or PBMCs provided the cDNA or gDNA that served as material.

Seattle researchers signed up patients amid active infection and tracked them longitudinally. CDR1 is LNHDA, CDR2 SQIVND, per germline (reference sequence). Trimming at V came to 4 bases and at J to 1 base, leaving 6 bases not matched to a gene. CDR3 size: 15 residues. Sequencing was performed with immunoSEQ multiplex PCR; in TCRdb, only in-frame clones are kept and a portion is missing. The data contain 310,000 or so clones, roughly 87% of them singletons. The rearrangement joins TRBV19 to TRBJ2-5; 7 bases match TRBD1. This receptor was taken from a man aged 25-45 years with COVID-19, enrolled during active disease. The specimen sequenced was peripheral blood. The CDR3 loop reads CASSTSGGPQETQYF. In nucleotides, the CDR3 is TGTGCCAGTAGTACGTCAGGGGGTCCCCAAGAGACCCAGTACTTC.